The next 14 T cell receptor beta chains were all read from a single sample in a study of T cell repertoires in ileal Crohn's disease. The time point denotes: neoterminal ileum biopsy at postoperative endoscopy, about 6 months after surgery. The table came from immunoSEQ multiplex PCR; TCRdb's copy has only in-frame clones and leaves some out. The sample yields approximately 2,500 clones, around 70% seen once. The specimen sequenced was ileal tissue. These receptor sequences come from an adult with Crohn's disease.

V gene TRBV12-5 combines with J gene TRBJ2-2; possible D gene TRBD2, 5 bases. Germline CDR1 is LGHNT and CDR2 is FRNRAP. This CDR3 spans 17 amino acids. Trimming stripped 0 bases from V and 2 bases from J, with 13 bases between. The CDR3, as DNA: TGTGCTAGTGGTTTGGTACAATCGAGCGGCAACACCGGGGAGCTGTTTTTT. This translates into CASGLVQSSGNTGELFF. The full variable domain, completed using reference TRBV12-5 and TRBJ2-2, is DARVTQTPRHKVTEMGQEVTMRCQPILGHNTVFWYRQTMMQGLELLAYFRNRAPLDDSGMPKDRFSAEMPDATLATLKIQPSEPRDSAVYFCASGLVQSSGNTGELFFGEGSRLTVL.

The chain links TRBV5-1 to TRBJ2-3; D possibly corresponds to TRBD1 (6 bases). Germline CDR1 and CDR2: SGHRS and YFSETQ. V was cut by 4 bases and J by 2 bases, with 20 bases left in between. The CDR3 runs 17 residues. CDR3 bases: TGCGCCAGCAGCCCGAGAGACAGGTTAGGATACACAGATACGCAGTATTTT. It yields the protein CASSPRDRLGYTDTQYF.

This sequence joins TRBV7-2 and TRBJ1-5, with D perhaps TRBD1 (5 bases). Germline V CDR1 and CDR2: SGHTA, FQGNSA. The CDR3 length is 13 residues. Trimming left V 1 base short and J 9 bases short, with 10 bases between. The CDR3 protein is CASSLGGSRPQHF. In nucleotides, the CDR3 is TGTGCCAGCAGCTTAGGGGGCTCACGGCCCCAGCATTTT. Combining the CDR3 with reference TRBV7-2 and TRBJ1-5 gives the whole variable domain GAGVSQSPSNKVTEKGKDVELRCDPISGHTALYWYRQSLGQGLEFLIYFQGNSAPDKSGLPSDRFSAERTGGSVSTLTIQRTQQEDSAVYLCASSLGGSRPQHFGDGTRLSIL.

This clone was counted between two and nine times. This chain connects TRBV9 to TRBJ1-1, with 7 positions matching TRBD1. This CDR3 has 16 amino acids. Germline V gives CDR1 SGDLS, CDR2 YYNGEE. V trimming: 0 bases; J trimming: 1 base; junction bases outside the gene matches: 6. CDR3 sequence reads: CASSVDWTGPNTEAFF. The CDR3 region has the DNA TGTGCCAGCAGCGTAGATTGGACAGGCCCGAACACTGAAGCTTTCTTT.

The chain has TRBV11-1 and TRBJ1-1; TRBD1 aligns across 7 bases. Germline loops: CDR1 SGHAT, CDR2 FQDESV (reference sequence). This CDR3 spans 16 amino acids. Trimming cost V 6 bases and J 0 bases; bases outside gene matches: 10. Here the CDR3 DNA reads TGTGCCAGCAGACCTACGACAGGGAACTTGAACACTGAAGCTTTCTTT. It specifies CASRPTTGNLNTEAFF.

The chain is built from TRBV18 and TRBJ2-7; perhaps TRBD2 as D (6 bases). Trimming took off 3 bases at V and 6 bases at J, with 21 bases between the two ends. Per the germline V gene, CDR1 is KGHSH and CDR2 is LQKENI. This CDR3 is built from 16 residues. Here the CDR3 reads CASSPGQDNHGGEQYF. DNA of the CDR3: TGTGCCAGCTCACCGGGGCAAGACAATCACGGGGGCGAGCAGTACTTC.

This chain connects TRBV7-8 to TRBJ2-3; a possible D gene is TRBD2 (7 bases). The CDR3 runs 17 residues. The V gene's germline CDR1 is SGHVS and CDR2 FQNEAQ. Trimming removed 1 base from V and 5 bases from J, with 19 bases in between. In DNA, the CDR3 is TGTGCCAGCAGCTTAGGGGTAGGCGGGGGCCTGGGAGATACGCAGTATTTT. It translates to CASSLGVGGGLGDTQYF.

The rearrangement uses TRBV4-2 and TRBJ1-1, with D possibly matching TRBD1 (6 bases). This CDR3 comprises 14 residues. Trimming stripped 5 bases from V and 5 bases from J, with 15 bases between. Germline V gene lookup returns CDR1 LGHNA and CDR2 YNFKEQ. For the CDR3, the DNA is TGTGCCAGCAGCGCCGCAGGGGCATGGACTGAAGCTTTCTTT. It is translated as CASSAAGAWTEAFF.

The V and J genes are TRBV10-3 and TRBJ1-5; 7 bases line up with TRBD1. The CDR3 is 12 amino acids. The V gene end was trimmed by 10 bases and the J gene end by 2 bases; junction bases not matched to a gene: 2. Germline V gene data show CDR1 as ENHRY and CDR2 as SYGVKD. The CDR3 protein is CATGQGNQPQHF. In nucleotides, the CDR3 is TGTGCCACCGGACAGGGCAATCAGCCCCAGCATTTT.

The genes are TRBV19 and TRBJ2-1; 11 bases align to TRBD2. This CDR3 has 14 amino acids. Trimming cost V 5 bases and J 7 bases; bases outside gene matches: 4. Germline loops: CDR1 LNHDA, CDR2 SQIVND (reference sequence). The CDR3 bases are TGTGCCAGTAGTCCAGGGACTAGCGGTAATGAGCAGTTCTTC. Protein product: CASSPGTSGNEQFF.

The chain has TRBV6-5 and TRBJ2-1, with TRBD1 as a possible D gene (6 bases). Trimming cost V 0 bases and J 6 bases, with 12 bases left between them. This CDR3 spans 15 amino acids. Germline V lookup: CDR1 MNHEY, CDR2 SVGAGI. The CDR3 loop is CASSYSTGPLNEQFF. As DNA, the CDR3 is TGTGCCAGCAGTTACTCTACAGGGCCCCTCAATGAGCAGTTCTTC.

The rearrangement links TRBV10-3 to TRBJ2-5; TRBD2 aligns across 13 bases. Germline V gives CDR1 ENHRY, CDR2 SYGVKD. Trimming removed 10 bases from V and 1 base from J; junction bases left unmatched: 6. There are 15 residues in the CDR3. The chain's CDR3 is CATRLAGGFQETQYF. The CDR3 region has the DNA TGTGCCACTAGACTAGCGGGGGGATTCCAAGAGACCCAGTACTTC.

The V call is TRBV4-1, the J call TRBJ2-2; D is perhaps TRBD1 (7 bases). The V gene's germline CDR1 is MGHRA and CDR2 YSYEKL. Trimming shortened V by 0 bases and J by 4 bases, and 15 bases separated the two germline ends. The CDR3 length is 17 residues. CDR3 sequence: CASSQEPNRGGTGELFF. CDR3 in DNA: TGCGCCAGCAGCCAAGAACCGAACAGGGGAGGCACCGGGGAGCTGTTTTTT.

This chain joins TRBV9 and TRBJ1-1, with 8 bases lining up with TRBD1. V was clipped by 4 bases and J by 4 bases; unmatched bases: 6. The CDR3 sequence is 14 residues long. Germline V gene lookup returns CDR1 SGDLS and CDR2 YYNGEE. CDR3 amino acids: CASSTKQGGTEAFF. The CDR3 nucleotides read TGTGCCAGCAGCACCAAACAGGGGGGCACTGAAGCTTTCTTT.